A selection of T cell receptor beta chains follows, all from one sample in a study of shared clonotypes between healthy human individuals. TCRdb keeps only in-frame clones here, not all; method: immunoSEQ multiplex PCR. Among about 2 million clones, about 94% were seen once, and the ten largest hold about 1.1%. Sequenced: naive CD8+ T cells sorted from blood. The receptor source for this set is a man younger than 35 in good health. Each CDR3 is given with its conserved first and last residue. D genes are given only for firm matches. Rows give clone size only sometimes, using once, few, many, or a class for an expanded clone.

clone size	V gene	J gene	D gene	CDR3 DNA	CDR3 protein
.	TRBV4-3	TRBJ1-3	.	TGCGCCAGCAGCCAAGGTCGGGGATCTGGAAACACCATATATTTT	CASSQGRGSGNTIYF
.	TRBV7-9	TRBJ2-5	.	TGTGCCAGCAGCCCAACCGCCCCACAGGGCCCTGGGGCCCAGTACTTC	CASSPTAPQGPGAQYF
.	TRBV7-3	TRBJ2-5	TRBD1	TGTGCCAGCAGCTTATCCAGGGGGCAGGGGGCTCGGGAGACCCAGTACTTC	CASSLSRGQGARETQYF
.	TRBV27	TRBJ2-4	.	TGTGCCAGCAGGGCAGGGGGGGGAAACATTCAGTACTTC	CASRAGGGNIQYF
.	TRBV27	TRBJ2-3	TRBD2	TGTGCCAGCAGTTTCCTATCGGGACTAGGCACAGATACGCAGTATTTT	CASSFLSGLGTDTQYF
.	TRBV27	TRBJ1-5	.	TGTGCCAGCAGTAGGGGGGGAGGACAGCCCCAGCATTTT	CASSRGGGQPQHF
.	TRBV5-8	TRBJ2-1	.	TGTGCCAGCAGCTACGGAGCGGACAATGAGCAGTTCTTC	CASSYGADNEQFF
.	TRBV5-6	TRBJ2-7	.	TGTGCCAGCAGCTTTGGGCAGGGAACGTACGAGCAGTACTTC	CASSFGQGTYEQYF
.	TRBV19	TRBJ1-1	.	TGTGCCAGTACGCCGGGGTTGAACACTGAAGCTTTCTTT	CASTPGLNTEAFF
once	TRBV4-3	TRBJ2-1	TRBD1	TGCGCCAGCAGCCAAGAATTAGGAGTAGGGACAGGGCTGGTCTTC	CASSQELGVGTGLVF
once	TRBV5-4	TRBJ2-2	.	TGTGCCAGCAGCTTGGAGGGATCTCTCGAGCTGTTTTTT	CASSLEGSLELFF
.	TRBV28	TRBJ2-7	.	TGTGCCAGCAGTTTTGTTGCTGGGGACGAGCAGTACTTC	CASSFVAGDEQYF
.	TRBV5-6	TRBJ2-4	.	TGTGCCAGCAGCTCGCTTTCAGGGCCTTGGGACATTCAGTACTTC	CASSSLSGPWDIQYF
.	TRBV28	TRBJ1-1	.	TGTGCCAGCAGTTTCCGGGGGGCCGTCACTGAAGCTTTCTTT	CASSFRGAVTEAFF
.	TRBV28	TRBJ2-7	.	TGTGCCAGCAGTTCCATGGGCTACGAGCAGTACTTC	CASSSMGYEQYF
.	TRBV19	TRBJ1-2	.	TGTGCCAGTAGCCCGATTGGGGAAAACTATGGCTACACCTTC	CASSPIGENYGYTF
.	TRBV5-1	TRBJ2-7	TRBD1	TGCGCCAGCAGCCCGGGACAGGGGGCGACCGAGCAGTACTTC	CASSPGQGATEQYF
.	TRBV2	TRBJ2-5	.	TGTGCCAGCAGTGAACATACAATCAGCGGAGAAGAGACCCAGTACTTC	CASSEHTISGEETQYF
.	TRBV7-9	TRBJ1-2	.	TGTGCCAGCAGCCCCTCTGAAGGGACGGTTGGCTACACCTTC	CASSPSEGTVGYTF
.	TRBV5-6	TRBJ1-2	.	TGTGCCAGCAGCTTGGGAGGCTCTAACTATGGCTACACCTTC	CASSLGGSNYGYTF
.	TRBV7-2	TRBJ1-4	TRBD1	TGTGCCAGCAGCTTAGACACAGGGGACGGGAAACTGTTTTTT	CASSLDTGDGKLFF
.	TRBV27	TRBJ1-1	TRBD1	TGTGCCAGCAGTCTCCGGACAGGGGGCACTGAAGCTTTCTTT	CASSLRTGGTEAFF
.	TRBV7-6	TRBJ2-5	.	TGTGCCAGCAGCTTAGATTGGACAGAACAAGAGACCCAGTACTTC	CASSLDWTEQETQYF
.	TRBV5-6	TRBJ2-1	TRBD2	TGTGCCAGCAGTCCCGGGACTAGCGGTTCGGGGGAGCAGTTCTTC	CASSPGTSGSGEQFF
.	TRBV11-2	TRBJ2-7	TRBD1	TGTGCCAGCAGCCAGGACAGGAGCTTTTCCTACGAGCAGTACTTC	CASSQDRSFSYEQYF
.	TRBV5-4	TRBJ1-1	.	TGTGCCAGCAGCTTCCACAACCTTGAAGCTTTCTTT	CASSFHNLEAFF
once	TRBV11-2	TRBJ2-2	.	TGTGCCAGCAGTGGCGCAAACACCGGGGAGCTGTTTTTT	CASSGANTGELFF
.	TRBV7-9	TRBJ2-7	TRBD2	TGTGCCAGCAGTCCGGTGGGAGGGAACTACGAGCAGTACTTC	CASSPVGGNYEQYF
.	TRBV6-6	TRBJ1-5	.	TGTGCCAGCAGTCCAGGGGATCTTAGCAATCAGCCCCAGCATTTT	CASSPGDLSNQPQHF
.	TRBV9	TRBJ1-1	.	TGTGCCAGCAGCGTAGCCCCCGGGGGTGAAGCTTTCTTT	CASSVAPGGEAFF
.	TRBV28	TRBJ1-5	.	TGTGCCAGCAGAAGTTTCAGTAGCAATCAGCCCCAGCATTTT	CASRSFSSNQPQHF
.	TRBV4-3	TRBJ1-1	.	TGCGCCAGCAGCCAAGATAGGGGTTACACTGAAGCTTTCTTT	CASSQDRGYTEAFF
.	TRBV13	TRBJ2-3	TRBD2	TGTGCCAGCAGCTCTCCCGGGACTAGCGAGGCAGATACGCAGTATTTT	CASSSPGTSEADTQYF
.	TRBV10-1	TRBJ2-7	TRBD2	TGCGCCAGCAGTGAATCGACTAGCGGGGCTTTCTCCTACGAGCAGCACTTC	CASSESTSGAFSYEQHF
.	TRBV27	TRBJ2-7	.	TGTGCCAGCAGTCCCAGACAGTTCTACGAGCAGTACTTC	CASSPRQFYEQYF
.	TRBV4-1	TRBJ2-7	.	TGCGCCAGCAGCCAAGATGGGGCCAGCCCCGAGCAGTACTTC	CASSQDGASPEQYF
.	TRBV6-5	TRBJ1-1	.	TGTGCCAGCAGTTACAGCAGTATGAACACTGAAGCTTTCTTT	CASSYSSMNTEAFF
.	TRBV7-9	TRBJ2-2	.	TGTGCCAGCAGCTCTAGAGTCAGCACCGGGGAGCTGTTTTTT	CASSSRVSTGELFF
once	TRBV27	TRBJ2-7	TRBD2	TGTGCCAGCAGACAGGTCGGGGGGTTCGGCGACGAGCAGTACTTC	CASRQVGGFGDEQYF
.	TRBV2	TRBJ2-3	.	TGTGCCAGCAGGGGGCCAAACACAGATACGCAGTATTTT	CASRGPNTDTQYF
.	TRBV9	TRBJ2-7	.	TGTGCCAGCAGCGTAGGCCACTGGGGCGAGCAGTACTTC	CASSVGHWGEQYF
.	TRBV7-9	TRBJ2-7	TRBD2	TGTGCCAGCAGCTTAGTGGGGTTGGCTAGCGGGGAGCAGTACTTC	CASSLVGLASGEQYF
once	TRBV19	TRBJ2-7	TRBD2	TGTGCCAGTAGTATAGAACCACTAGCGTACGAGCAGTACTTC	CASSIEPLAYEQYF
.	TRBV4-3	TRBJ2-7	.	TGCGCCAGCAGCCAAGTAAGAAGCTCCTACGAGCAGTACTTC	CASSQVRSSYEQYF
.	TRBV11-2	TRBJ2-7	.	TGTGCCAGCAGCTACGGCGGGGGCCCCTACGAGCAGTACTTC	CASSYGGGPYEQYF
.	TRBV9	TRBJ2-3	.	TGTGCCAGCAGCGGGCTGGAGCGGAGCACAGATACGCAGTATTTT	CASSGLERSTDTQYF
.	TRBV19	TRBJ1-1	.	TGTGCCAGTAGTCAAGGGGGCACTGAAGCTTTCTTT	CASSQGGTEAFF
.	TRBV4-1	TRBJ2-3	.	TGCGCCAGCAGCCCCGCCACCGGGGATACGCAGTATTTT	CASSPATGDTQYF
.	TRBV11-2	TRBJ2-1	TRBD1	TGTGCCAGCAGGGGACAGGGGGCTTACAATGAGCAGTTCTTC	CASRGQGAYNEQFF
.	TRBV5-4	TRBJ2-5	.	TGTGCCAGCAGCTTGGTACCGTGGTCGGGACAAAGCGAGACCCAGTACTTC	CASSLVPWSGQSETQYF
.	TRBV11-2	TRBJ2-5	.	TGTGCCAGCAGCTTAGCGAACAGGGAGGAGACCCAGTACTTC	CASSLANREETQYF
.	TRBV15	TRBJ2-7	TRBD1	TGTGCCACCAGCGGGGGACAGGGCGCCTACGAGCAGTACTTC	CATSGGQGAYEQYF
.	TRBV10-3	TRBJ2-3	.	TGTGCCATCACTGCGTCGGGAAACACAGATACGCAGTATTTT	CAITASGNTDTQYF
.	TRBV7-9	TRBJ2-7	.	TGTGCCAGCAGCTTAATAGCTGAGCAGTACTTC	CASSLIAEQYF
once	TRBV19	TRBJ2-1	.	TGTGCCAGTAGTCCGACGGACTGGATGTCGAAGAATGAGCAGTTCTTC	CASSPTDWMSKNEQFF
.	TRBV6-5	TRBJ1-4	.	TGTGCCAGCAGTTACGGGGTTACCGGAGAAAAACTGTTTTTT	CASSYGVTGEKLFF
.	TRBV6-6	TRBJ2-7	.	TGTGCCAGCAGTTTAGGACAGCCCTACGAGCAGTACTTC	CASSLGQPYEQYF
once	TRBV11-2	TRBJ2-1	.	TGTGCCAGCAGCTTAGTAACCCACTCCTACAATGAGCAGTTCTTC	CASSLVTHSYNEQFF